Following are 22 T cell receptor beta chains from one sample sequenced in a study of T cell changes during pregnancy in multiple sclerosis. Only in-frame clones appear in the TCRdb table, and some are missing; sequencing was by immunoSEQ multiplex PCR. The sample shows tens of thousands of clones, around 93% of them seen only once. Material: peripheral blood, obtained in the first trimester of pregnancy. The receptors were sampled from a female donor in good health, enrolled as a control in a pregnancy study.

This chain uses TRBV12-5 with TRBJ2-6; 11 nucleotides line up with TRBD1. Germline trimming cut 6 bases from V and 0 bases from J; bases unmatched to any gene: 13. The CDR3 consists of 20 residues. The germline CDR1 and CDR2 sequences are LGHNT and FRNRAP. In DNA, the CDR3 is TGTGCTAGTGGACCGTACTCCGGGACAGGGGGATCCTCTGGGGCCAACGTCCTGACTTTC. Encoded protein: CASGPYSGTGGSSGANVLTF.

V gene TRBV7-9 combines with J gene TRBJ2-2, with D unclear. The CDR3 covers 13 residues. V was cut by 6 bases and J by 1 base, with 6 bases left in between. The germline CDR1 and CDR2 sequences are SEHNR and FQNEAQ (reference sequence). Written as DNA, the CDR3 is TGTGCCAGCAGTGGGCAGAACACCGGGGAGCTGTTTTTT. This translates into CASSGQNTGELFF.

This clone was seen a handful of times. The CDR3 protein is CASSSVGWGAEAFF. The CDR3 DNA follows: TGTGCCAGCTCATCAGTGGGATGGGGGGCTGAAGCTTTCTTT. The V and J genes are TRBV18 and TRBJ1-1, with a possible D match to TRBD1 (5 bases). V lost 5 bases and J 6 bases, leaving 16 bases between the germline ends. The CDR3 is made up of 14 amino acids. Germline V lookup: CDR1 KGHSH, CDR2 LQKENI.

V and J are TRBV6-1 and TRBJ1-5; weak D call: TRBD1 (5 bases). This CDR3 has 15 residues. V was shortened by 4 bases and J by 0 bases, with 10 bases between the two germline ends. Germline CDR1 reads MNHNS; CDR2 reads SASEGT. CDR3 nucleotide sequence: TGTGCCAGCAGTGGGCAGGGACTTAGCAATCAGCCCCAGCATTTT. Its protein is CASSGQGLSNQPQHF.

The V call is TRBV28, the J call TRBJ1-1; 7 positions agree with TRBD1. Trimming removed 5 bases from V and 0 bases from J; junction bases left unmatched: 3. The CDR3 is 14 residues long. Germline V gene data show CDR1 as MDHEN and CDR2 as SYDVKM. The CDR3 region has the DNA TGTGCCAGCAGTGGGGGACAGCTGAACACTGAAGCTTTCTTT. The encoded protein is CASSGGQLNTEAFF.

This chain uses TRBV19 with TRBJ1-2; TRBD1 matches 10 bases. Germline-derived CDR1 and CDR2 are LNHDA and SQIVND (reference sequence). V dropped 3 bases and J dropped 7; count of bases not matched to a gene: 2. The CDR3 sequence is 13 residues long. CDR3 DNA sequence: TGTGCCAGTAGTATCGGGACAGGGGCTGGCTACACCTTC. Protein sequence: CASSIGTGAGYTF.

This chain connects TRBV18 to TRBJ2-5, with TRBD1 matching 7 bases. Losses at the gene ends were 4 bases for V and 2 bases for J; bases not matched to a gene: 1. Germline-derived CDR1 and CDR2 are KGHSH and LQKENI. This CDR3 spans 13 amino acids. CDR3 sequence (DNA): TGTGCCAGCTCACGGGGACAGCAAGAGACCCAGTACTTC. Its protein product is CASSRGQQETQYF. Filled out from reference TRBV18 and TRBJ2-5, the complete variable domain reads NAGVMQNPRHLVRRRGQEARLRCSPMKGHSHVYWYRQLPEEGLKFMVYLQKENIIDESGMPKERFSAEFPKEGPSILRIQQVVRGDSAAYFCASSRGQQETQYFGPGTRLLVL.

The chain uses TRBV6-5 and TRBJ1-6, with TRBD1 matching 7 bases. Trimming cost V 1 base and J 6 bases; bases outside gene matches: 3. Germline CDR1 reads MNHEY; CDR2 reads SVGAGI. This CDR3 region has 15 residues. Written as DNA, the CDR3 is TGTGCCAGCAGTTACTACAGGGGTCTTAATTCACCCCTCCACTTT. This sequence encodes CASSYYRGLNSPLHF.

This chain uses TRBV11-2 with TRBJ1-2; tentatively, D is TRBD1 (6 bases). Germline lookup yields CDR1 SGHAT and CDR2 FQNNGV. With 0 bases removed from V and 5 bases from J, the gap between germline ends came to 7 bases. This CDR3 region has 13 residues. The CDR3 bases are TGTGCCAGCAGCTTAGATACAGGGTATGGCTACACCTTC. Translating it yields CASSLDTGYGYTF. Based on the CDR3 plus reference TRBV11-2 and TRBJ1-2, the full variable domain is EAGVAQSPRYKIIEKRQSVAFWCNPISGHATLYWYQQILGQGPKLLIQFQNNGVVDDSQLPKDRFSAERLKGVDSTLKIQPAKLEDSAVYLCASSLDTGYGYTFGSGTRLTVV.

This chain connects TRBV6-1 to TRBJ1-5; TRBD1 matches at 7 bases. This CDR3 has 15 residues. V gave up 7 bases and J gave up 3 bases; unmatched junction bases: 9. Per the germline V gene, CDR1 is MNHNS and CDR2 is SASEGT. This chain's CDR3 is CASNHWDSDNQPQHF. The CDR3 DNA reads TGTGCCAGCAACCATTGGGACAGCGACAATCAGCCCCAGCATTTT.

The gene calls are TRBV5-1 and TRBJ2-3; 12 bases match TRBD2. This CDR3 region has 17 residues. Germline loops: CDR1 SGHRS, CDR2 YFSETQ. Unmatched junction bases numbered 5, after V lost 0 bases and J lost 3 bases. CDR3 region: CASSLGLTSGGTDTQYF. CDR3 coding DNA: TGCGCCAGCAGCTTGGGTTTAACTAGCGGGGGGACAGATACGCAGTATTTT.

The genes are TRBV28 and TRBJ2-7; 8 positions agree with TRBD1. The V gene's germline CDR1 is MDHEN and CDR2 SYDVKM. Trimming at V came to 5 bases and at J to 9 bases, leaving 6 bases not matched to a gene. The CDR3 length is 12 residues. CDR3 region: CASSPQGARQYF. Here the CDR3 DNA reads TGTGCCAGCAGTCCTCAGGGGGCGAGGCAGTACTTC.

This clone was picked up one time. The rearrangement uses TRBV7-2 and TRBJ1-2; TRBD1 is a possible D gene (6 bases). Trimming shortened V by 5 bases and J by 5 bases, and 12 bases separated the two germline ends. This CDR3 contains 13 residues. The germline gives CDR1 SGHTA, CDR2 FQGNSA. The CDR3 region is CASSPGQIYGYTF. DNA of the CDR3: TGTGCCAGCAGCCCCGGACAGATATATGGCTACACCTTC.

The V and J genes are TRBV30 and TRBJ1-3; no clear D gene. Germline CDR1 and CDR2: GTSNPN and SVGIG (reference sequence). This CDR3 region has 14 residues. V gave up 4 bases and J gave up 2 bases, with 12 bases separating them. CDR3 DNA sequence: TGTGCCTGGACCCCTAGCGTTACTGGAAACACCATATATTTT. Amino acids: CAWTPSVTGNTIYF.

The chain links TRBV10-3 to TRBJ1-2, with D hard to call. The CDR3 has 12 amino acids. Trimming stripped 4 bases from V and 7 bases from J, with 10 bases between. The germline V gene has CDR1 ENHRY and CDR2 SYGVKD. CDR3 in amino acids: CAISAMEVGYTF. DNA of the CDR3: TGTGCCATCAGTGCAATGGAGGTTGGCTACACCTTC.

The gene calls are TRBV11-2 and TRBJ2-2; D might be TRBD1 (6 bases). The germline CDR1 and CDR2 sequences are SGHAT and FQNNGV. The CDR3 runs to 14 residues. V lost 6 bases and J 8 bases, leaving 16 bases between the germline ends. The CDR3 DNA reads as TGTGCCAGCAGGTCCACAGGGCCAATAGGGGAGCTGTTTTTT. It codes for CASRSTGPIGELFF.

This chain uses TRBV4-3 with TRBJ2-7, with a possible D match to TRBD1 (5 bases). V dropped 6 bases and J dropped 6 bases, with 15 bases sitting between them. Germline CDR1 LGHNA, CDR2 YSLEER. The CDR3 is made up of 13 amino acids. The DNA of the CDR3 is TGCGCCAGCAGTCTGCGCAGGGCAGGCGAGCAGTACTTC. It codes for CASSLRRAGEQYF.

This chain's CDR3 is CASSLGGQGPDTQYF. The CDR3 nucleotides read TGTGCCAGCAGTTTGGGGGGACAGGGCCCAGATACGCAGTATTTT. The rearrangement links TRBV28 to TRBJ2-3, with 9 bases fitting TRBD1. Trimming cost V 3 bases and J 4 bases; bases outside gene matches: 5. CDR1 and CDR2 (germline): MDHEN, SYDVKM. This CDR3 has 15 amino acids.

The CDR3 region has the DNA TGCGCCAGCAGCCAAGTCGCGGGGGGCTCCCAAGAGACCCAGTACTTC. This translates into CASSQVAGGSQETQYF. V usage is TRBV4-3 and J usage is TRBJ2-5, with TRBD2 matching 8 bases. This CDR3 region has 16 residues. V shed 1 base and J 1 base; nucleotides not matched to a gene: 5. In germline, CDR1 is LGHNA, CDR2 YSLEER.

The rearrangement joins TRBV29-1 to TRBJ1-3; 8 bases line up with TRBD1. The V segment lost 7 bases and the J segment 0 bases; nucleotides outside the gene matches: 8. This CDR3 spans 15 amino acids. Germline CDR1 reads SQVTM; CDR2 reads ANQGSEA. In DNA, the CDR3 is TGCAGCGCGCACGGACAGGGCCACTCTGGAAACACCATATATTTT. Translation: CSAHGQGHSGNTIYF.

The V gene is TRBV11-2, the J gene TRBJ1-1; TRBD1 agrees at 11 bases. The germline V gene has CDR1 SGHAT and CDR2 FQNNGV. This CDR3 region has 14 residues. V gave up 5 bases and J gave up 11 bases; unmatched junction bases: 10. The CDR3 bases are TGTGCCAGCAGCGGAGGACAGGGGGCACGGTCTGCTTTCTTT. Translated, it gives CASSGGQGARSAFF. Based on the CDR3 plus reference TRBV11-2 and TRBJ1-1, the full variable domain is EAGVAQSPRYKIIEKRQSVAFWCNPISGHATLYWYQQILGQGPKLLIQFQNNGVVDDSQLPKDRFSAERLKGVDSTLKIQPAKLEDSAVYLCASSGGQGARSAFFGQGTRLTVV.

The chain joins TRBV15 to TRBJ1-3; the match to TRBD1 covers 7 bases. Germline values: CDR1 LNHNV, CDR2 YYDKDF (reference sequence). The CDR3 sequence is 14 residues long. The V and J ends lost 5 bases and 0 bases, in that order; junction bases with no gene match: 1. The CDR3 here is CATSRDSSGNTIYF. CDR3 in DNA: TGTGCCACCAGCCGGGACAGCTCTGGAAACACCATATATTTT.